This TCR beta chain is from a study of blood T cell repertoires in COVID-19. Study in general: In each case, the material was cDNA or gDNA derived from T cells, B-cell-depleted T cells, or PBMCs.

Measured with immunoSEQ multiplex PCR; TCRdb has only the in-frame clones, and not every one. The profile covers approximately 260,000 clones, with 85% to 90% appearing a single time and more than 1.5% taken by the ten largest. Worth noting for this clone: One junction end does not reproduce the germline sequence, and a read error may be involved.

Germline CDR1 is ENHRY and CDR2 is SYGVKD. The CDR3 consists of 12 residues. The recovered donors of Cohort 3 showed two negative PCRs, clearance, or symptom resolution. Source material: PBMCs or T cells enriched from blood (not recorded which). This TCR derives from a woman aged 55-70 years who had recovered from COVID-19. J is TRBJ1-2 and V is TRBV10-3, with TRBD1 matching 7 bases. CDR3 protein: CAIKGSEGAFLF. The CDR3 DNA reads TGTGCCATCAAGGGGAGCGAGGGGGCGTTTCTCTTC.